This T cell receptor (beta chain) was observed in a study of identical twins. The CDR3 runs 19 residues. With V trimmed by 0 bases and J by 7 bases, 13 bases remained unmatched. The germline V gene encodes CDR1 ENHRY and CDR2 SYGVKD. Study-wide results and limits: Among out-of-frame alpha sequences shared by twins, low generation probability occurred in excess. Cord blood's abundant beta clonotypes had fewer insertions, unlike memory repertoires.

As for this clonotype: Its antigen is not identified.

cDNA carried unique molecular identifiers, and a universal primer site was added by template switching. In TCRdb, the 5' RACE reads were re-called with MiXCR into one record per CDR3 protein. The data hold roughly 1,500,000 distinct CDR3 sequences, with roughly a third observed a single time. The chain combines TRBV10-3 with TRBJ2-5; 14 nucleotides align to TRBD2. The sample was cord blood. The receptor comes from a newborn girl in good health. The CDR3 spells CAISESSWTSGRLTTTQYF. CDR3 coding DNA: TGTGCCATCAGTGAGTCATCGTGGACTAGCGGGAGGCTAACGACGACCCAGTACTTC.